This T cell receptor beta chain was observed in a study of cytomegalovirus exposure and HLA in healthy donors. V lost 1 base and J lost 8; bases outside the gene matches: 9. The CDR3 is 17 residues long. Germline V lookup: CDR1 SGHRS, CDR2 YFSETQ. Amplification used 60 Vbeta primers and 13 Jbeta primers. The assay was immunoSEQ multiplex PCR, and TCRdb's table has in-frame clones only and misses some. The sample includes 120,000 or so clones, 81% seen only once; the top ten take roughly 1.8%. This sequence was found in a young man in good health and CMV-seronegative. The chain carries TRBV5-1 and TRBJ1-6; 10 positions match TRBD1. Sample: PBMCs. The CDR3 spells CASSLRGPGTGDSPLHF. In DNA form, the CDR3 reads TGCGCCAGCAGCTTGAGGGGACCCGGGACAGGGGATTCACCCCTCCACTTT.